These 14 T cell receptor beta chains came from one sample sequenced in a study of breast tumors, draining lymph nodes, adjacent tissues. Breast cancer patients provided tissue from their axillary draining lymph nodes. TCRdb reprocessed the multiplex PCR reads via MiXCR and lists one record per CDR3 protein. The sample records 83,000 or so distinct CDR3 sequences, about 20% being singletons. Sample: axillary lymph node tissue. The receptors were gathered from a female donor with breast cancer. Some clones in this sample may be carry-over from other donors' samples.

For this clonotype: A much larger clone differs from this one at a single base, so this may be a read error. The chain carries TRBV28 and TRBJ1-2; D not resolved. Trimming stripped 7 bases from V and 7 bases from J, with 10 bases between. The CDR3 runs 11 residues. CDR1 is MDHEN and CDR2 is SYDVKM in the germline V gene. The CDR3: CASISDCGYTF. The CDR3 bases are TGTGCCAGCATCTCCGACTGTGGCTACACCTTC.

To note about this clonotype: One base away lies a much larger clone, so this may be a sequencing read error. This chain uses TRBV7-8 with TRBJ2-5; tentative D call: TRBD2 (6 bases). The CDR3 contains 14 residues. Germline CDR1 is SGHVS and CDR2 is FQNEAQ. The CDR3 DNA reads TGTGCCAACAGCTTAAGGAGGGTTGGGGAGACCCAGTACTTC. Amino acid sequence: CANSLRRVGETQYF.

This clonotype was counted many times. The junction departs from germline at one end; a sequencing error may be responsible. This chain uses TRBV7-7 with TRBJ2-7; maybe TRBD1 (6 bases). Germline-derived CDR1 and CDR2 are SSHAT and FNYEAQ (reference sequence). There are 13 residues in the CDR3. This CDR3 is CASSSDATGEQYF. The CDR3, as DNA: TGTGCTAGCAGCTCGGACGCGACAGGCGAGCAGTACTTC.

This clonotype occurred many times. The J gene is TRBJ1-2, the V gene TRBV6-5; D is uncertain. The CDR3 runs to 11 residues. The V and J ends lost 6 bases and 7 bases respectively, with 9 bases between them. The germline V gene encodes CDR1 MNHEY and CDR2 SVGAGI. The CDR3 DNA sequence: TGTGCCAGCAGAGGTCTGGGTGGCTACACCTTC. Encoded protein: CASRGLGGYTF.

This clonotype was observed at least ten times. This chain joins TRBV6-4 and TRBJ2-3, with D unclear. V gave up 2 bases and J gave up 2 bases, with 5 bases separating them. CDR1 is MRHNA, CDR2 SNTAGT, per germline. The CDR3 loop spans 13 amino acids. CDR3 DNA sequence: TGTGCCAGCAGTGACCCGGTCACAGATACGCAGTATTTT. It encodes CASSDPVTDTQYF.

Concerning this clonotype: Just one base apart from a much larger clone, this may be a read error. The chain carries TRBV5-6 and TRBJ2-1; D not certain. This CDR3 is 16 amino acids long. Looked up from germline, CDR1 is SGHDT and CDR2 is YYEEEE. The CDR3 is CASSLLVGYGYSEQFF. For the CDR3, the DNA is TGTGCCAGCAGCTTGTTGGTCGGCTACGGCTACAGTGAGCAGTTCTTC.

There are many counts of this clonotype. J is TRBJ2-3 and V is TRBV11-2; possibly TRBD1 or TRBD2 for D (7 bases each). Germline-derived CDR1 and CDR2 are SGHAT and FQNNGV. The CDR3 has 15 amino acids. V was clipped by 3 bases and J by 0 bases, with 10 bases between them. The CDR3 region has the DNA TGTGCCAGCAGCTTCAGGGGGGGGAGCACAGATACGCAGTATTTT. Residues: CASSFRGGSTDTQYF.

This clonotype was seen many times. The chain is built from TRBV7-2 and TRBJ2-3, with D perhaps TRBD1 or TRBD2 (6 bases each). Trimming left V 1 base short and J 7 bases short, with 21 bases between. CDR1 is SGHTA, CDR2 FQGNSA, per germline. This CDR3 is 17 amino acids long. As DNA, the CDR3 is TGTGCCAGCAGCTTAGGGCTTGGGGGGCCCATCGGGAATACGCAGTATTTT. It yields the protein CASSLGLGGPIGNTQYF. Supplemented by reference TRBV7-2 and TRBJ2-3, the full variable domain reads GAGVSQSPSNKVTEKGKDVELRCDPISGHTALYWYRQSLGQGLEFLIYFQGNSAPDKSGLPSDRFSAERTGGSVSTLTIQRTQQEDSAVYLCASSLGLGGPIGNTQYFGPGTRLTVL.

The chain joins TRBV4-1 to TRBJ2-1; 9 bases are shared with TRBD1. Germline V gene lookup returns CDR1 MGHRA and CDR2 YSYEKL. Trimming removed 3 bases from V and 0 bases from J; junction bases left unmatched: 6. This CDR3 region has 17 residues. As DNA, the CDR3 is TGCGCCAGCAGCCATCCAGGGACAGGGAGCTCCTACAATGAGCAGTTCTTC. The encoded protein is CASSHPGTGSSYNEQFF.

There are many counts of this clonotype. The chain couples TRBV12-3 or TRBV12-4 to TRBJ2-5, with TRBD2 identical over 7 bases. The CDR3 consists of 16 residues. Trimming removed 7 bases from V and 0 bases from J; junction bases left unmatched: 11. The chain's CDR3 is CASNNPLSGYQETQYF. CDR3 nucleotides: TGTGCCAGCAACAATCCGCTTAGCGGGTACCAAGAGACCCAGTACTTC.

The table lists this clonotype with a few counts. The junction and the germline gene differ at one end; a read error may be behind it. The chain links TRBV18 to TRBJ2-7; maybe TRBD1 (6 bases). The V gene's germline CDR1 is KGHSH and CDR2 LQKENI. The CDR3 spans 15 residues. The CDR3 DNA is TGTGCCAGCTCTCCACCGACAGGTGCCCTCAACGAGCAGTACTTC. Its protein is CASSPPTGALNEQYF.

In this sample, this clonotype turned up many times. The CDR3 region has the DNA TGTGCCAGCAGCTTAAGGGCAACTAGCGGGAGCTACAATGAGCAGTTCTTC. This gives the protein CASSLRATSGSYNEQFF. This chain joins TRBV11-2 and TRBJ2-1; 11 bases are a match to TRBD2. Losses at the gene ends were 2 bases for V and 3 bases for J; bases not matched to a gene: 6. Looked up from germline, CDR1 is SGHAT and CDR2 is FQNNGV. This CDR3 has 17 amino acids.

This clonotype was recorded at least ten times. The chain carries TRBV5-6 and TRBJ2-7, with TRBD2 matching 9 bases. Germline CDR1 is SGHDT and CDR2 is YYEEEE. The length of the CDR3 is 15 residues. Trimming cost V 4 bases and J 2 bases; bases outside gene matches: 7. CDR3 coding DNA: TGTGCCAGCAGCCCCGTAGTAGCGGGGGCCTACGAGCAGTACTTC. Protein sequence: CASSPVVAGAYEQYF.

This clonotype has a count of ten or more. The chain employs TRBV20-1 and TRBJ2-1; D gene unclear. Trimming removed 5 bases from V and 5 bases from J, with 10 bases in between. Germline CDR1 and CDR2: DFQATT and SNEGSKA (reference sequence). There are 12 residues in the CDR3. The DNA for the CDR3 is TGCAGTGCTTTACTTGGACACAATGAGCAGTTCTTC. It codes for CSALLGHNEQFF.